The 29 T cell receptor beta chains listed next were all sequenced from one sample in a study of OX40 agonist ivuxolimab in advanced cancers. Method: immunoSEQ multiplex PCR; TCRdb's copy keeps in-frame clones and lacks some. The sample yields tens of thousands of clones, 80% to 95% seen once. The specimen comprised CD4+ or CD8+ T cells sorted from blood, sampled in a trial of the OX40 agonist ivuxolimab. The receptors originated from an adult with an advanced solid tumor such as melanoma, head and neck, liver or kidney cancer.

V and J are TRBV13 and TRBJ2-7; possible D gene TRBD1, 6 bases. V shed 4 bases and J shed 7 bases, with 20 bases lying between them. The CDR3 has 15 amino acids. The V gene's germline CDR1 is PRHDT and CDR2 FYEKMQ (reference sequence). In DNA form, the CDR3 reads TGTGCCAGCAGCTCGAGGACAGTCGGATCGTGGGAGCAGTACTTC. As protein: CASSSRTVGSWEQYF.

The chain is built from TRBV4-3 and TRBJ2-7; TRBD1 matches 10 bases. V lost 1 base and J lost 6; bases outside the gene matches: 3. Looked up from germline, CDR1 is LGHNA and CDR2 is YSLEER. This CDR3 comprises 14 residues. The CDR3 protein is CASSQGTGGSEQYF. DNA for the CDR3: TGCGCCAGCAGCCAAGGGACAGGGGGTAGCGAGCAGTACTTC.

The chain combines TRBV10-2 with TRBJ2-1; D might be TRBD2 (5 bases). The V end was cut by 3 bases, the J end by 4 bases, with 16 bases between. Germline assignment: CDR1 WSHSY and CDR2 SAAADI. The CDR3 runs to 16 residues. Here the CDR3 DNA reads TGCGCCAGCAGTGATGGGTTGGCAGGACTGTACAATGAGCAGTTCTTC. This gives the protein CASSDGLAGLYNEQFF.

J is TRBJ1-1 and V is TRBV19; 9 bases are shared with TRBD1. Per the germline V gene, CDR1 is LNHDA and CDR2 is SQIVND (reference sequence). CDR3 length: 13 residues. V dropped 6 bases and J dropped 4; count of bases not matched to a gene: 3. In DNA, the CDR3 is TGTGCCAGTAGGATGGACAGGGGCACTGAAGCTTTCTTT. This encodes CASRMDRGTEAFF.

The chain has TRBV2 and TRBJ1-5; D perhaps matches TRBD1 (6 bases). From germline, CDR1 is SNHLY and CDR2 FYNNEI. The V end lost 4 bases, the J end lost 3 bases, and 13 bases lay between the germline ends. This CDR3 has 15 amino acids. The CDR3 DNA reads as TGTGCCAGCAGTGTAGAGGACAGATACAATCAGCCCCAGCATTTT. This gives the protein CASSVEDRYNQPQHF.

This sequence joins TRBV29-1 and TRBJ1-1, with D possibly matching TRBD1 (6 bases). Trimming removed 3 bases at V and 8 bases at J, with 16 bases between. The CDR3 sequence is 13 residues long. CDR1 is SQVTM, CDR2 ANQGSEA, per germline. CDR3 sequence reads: CSVDGGAAPEAFF. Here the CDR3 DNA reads TGCAGCGTTGATGGGGGCGCGGCCCCCGAAGCTTTCTTT.

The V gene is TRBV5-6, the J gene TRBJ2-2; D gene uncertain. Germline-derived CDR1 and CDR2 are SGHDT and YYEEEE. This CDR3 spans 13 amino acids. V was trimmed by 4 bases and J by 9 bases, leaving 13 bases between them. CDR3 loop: CASSRPGFRELFF. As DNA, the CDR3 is TGTGCCAGCAGCCGACCCGGATTCCGGGAGCTGTTTTTT.

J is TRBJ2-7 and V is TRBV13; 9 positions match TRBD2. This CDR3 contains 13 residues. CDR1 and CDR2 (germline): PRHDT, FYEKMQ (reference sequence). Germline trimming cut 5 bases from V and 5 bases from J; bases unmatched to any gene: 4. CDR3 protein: CASSLGLANEQYF. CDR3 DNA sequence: TGTGCCAGCAGCCTGGGACTAGCCAACGAGCAGTACTTC.

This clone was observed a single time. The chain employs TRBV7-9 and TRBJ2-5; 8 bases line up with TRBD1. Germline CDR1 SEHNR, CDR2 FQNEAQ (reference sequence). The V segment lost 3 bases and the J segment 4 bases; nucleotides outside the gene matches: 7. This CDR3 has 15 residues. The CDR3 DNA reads TGTGCCAGCAGCTTGCGGACAGGGTCTTCAGAGACCCAGTACTTC. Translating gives CASSLRTGSSETQYF.

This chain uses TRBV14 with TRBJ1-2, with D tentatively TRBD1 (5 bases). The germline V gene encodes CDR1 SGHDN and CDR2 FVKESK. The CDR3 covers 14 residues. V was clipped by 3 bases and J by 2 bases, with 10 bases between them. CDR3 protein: CASSHHDSNYGYTF. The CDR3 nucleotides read TGTGCCAGCAGCCATCACGACAGCAACTATGGCTACACCTTC.

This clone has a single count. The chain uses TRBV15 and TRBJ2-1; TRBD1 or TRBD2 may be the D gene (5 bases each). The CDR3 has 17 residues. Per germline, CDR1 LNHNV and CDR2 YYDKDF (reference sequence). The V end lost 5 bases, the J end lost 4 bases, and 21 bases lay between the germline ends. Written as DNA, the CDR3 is TGTGCCACCAGCGTAGAGTCCTGGGACCCATCTTACAATGAGCAGTTCTTC. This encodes CATSVESWDPSYNEQFF.

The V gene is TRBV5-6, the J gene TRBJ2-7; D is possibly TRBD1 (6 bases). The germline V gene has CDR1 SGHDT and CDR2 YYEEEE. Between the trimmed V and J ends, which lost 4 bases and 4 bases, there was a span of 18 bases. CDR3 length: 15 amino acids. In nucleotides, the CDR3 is TGTGCCAGCAGCCCCTACCCCGGGGACACTTACGAGCAGTACTTC. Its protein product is CASSPYPGDTYEQYF.

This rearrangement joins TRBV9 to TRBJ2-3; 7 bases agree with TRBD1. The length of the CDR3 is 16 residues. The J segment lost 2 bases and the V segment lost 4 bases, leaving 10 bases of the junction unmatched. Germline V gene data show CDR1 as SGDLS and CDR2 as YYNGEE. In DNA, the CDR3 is TGTGCCAGCAGCTCAGAGGGGGCGCGGGTCACAGATACGCAGTATTTT. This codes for CASSSEGARVTDTQYF. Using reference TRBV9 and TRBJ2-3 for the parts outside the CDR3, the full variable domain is DSGVTQTPKHLITATGQRVTLRCSPRSGDLSVYWYQQSLDQGLQFLIQYYNGEERAKGNILERFSAQQFPDLHSELNLSSLELGDSALYFCASSSEGARVTDTQYFGPGTRLTVL.

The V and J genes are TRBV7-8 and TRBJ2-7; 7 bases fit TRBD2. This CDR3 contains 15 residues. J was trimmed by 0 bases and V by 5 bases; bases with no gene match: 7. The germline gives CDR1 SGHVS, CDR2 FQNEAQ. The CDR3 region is CASSPGLPSSYEQYF. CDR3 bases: TGTGCCAGCAGCCCGGGACTACCATCCTCCTACGAGCAGTACTTC.

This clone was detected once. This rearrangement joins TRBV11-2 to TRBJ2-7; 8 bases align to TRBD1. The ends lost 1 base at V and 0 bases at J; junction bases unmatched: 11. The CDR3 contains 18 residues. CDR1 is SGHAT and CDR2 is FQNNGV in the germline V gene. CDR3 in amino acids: CASSLVGQGAISSYEQYF. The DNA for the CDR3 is TGTGCCAGCAGCTTAGTAGGGCAGGGGGCCATCAGCTCCTACGAGCAGTACTTC.

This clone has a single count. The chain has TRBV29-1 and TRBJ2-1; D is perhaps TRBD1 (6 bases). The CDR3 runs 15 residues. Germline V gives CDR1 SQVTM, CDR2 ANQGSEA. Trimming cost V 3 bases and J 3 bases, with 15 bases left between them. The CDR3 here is CSVEFGTNFYNEQFF. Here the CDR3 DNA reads TGCAGCGTTGAGTTTGGGACAAACTTCTACAATGAGCAGTTCTTC.

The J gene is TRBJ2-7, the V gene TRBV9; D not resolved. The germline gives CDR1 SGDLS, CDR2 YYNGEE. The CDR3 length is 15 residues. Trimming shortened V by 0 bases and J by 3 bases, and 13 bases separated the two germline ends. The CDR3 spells CASSVGAGNLYEQYF. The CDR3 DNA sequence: TGTGCCAGCAGCGTAGGGGCAGGTAACCTCTACGAGCAGTACTTC.

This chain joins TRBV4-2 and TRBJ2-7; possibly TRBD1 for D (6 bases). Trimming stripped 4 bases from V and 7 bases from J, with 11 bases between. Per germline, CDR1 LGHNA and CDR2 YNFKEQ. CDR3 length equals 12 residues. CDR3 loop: CASSLGATEQYF. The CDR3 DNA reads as TGTGCCAGCAGCCTGGGGGCGACGGAGCAGTACTTC.

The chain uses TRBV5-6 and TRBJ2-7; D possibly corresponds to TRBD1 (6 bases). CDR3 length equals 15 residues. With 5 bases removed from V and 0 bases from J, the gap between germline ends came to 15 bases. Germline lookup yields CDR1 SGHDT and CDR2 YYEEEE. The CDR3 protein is CASSSSGQLSYEQYF. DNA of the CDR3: TGTGCCAGCAGTTCGAGCGGACAGCTCTCCTACGAGCAGTACTTC.

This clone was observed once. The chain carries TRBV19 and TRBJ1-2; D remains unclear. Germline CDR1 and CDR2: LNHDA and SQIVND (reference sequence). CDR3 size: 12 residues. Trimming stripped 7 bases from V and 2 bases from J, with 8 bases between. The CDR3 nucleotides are TGTGCCAGTATTGGAGGAAACTATGGCTACACCTTC. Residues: CASIGGNYGYTF.

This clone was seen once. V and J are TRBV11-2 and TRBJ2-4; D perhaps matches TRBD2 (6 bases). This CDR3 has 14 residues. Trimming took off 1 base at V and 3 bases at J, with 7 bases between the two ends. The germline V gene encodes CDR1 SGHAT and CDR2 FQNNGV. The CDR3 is CASSLGGGKNIQYF. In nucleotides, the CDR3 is TGTGCCAGCAGCTTAGGGGGAGGCAAAAACATTCAGTACTTC.

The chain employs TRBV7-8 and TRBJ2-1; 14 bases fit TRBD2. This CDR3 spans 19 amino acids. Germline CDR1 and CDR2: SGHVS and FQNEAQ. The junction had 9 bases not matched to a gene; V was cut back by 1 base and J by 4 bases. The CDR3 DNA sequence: TGTGCCAGCAGCTTAGGGGGGACTAGCGGGAGTTTATTGTACAATGAGCAGTTCTTC. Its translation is CASSLGGTSGSLLYNEQFF.

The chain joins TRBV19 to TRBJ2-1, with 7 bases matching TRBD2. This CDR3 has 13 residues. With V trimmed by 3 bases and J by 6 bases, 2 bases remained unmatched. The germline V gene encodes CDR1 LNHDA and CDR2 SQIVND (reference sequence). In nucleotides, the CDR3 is TGTGCCAGTAGTATGACTAGCCTCAATGAGCAGTTCTTC. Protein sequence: CASSMTSLNEQFF.

The CDR3 loop is CASSYPPRVTLHF. As DNA, the CDR3 is TGTGCCAGCAGTTACCCCCCCCGAGTAACCCTCCACTTT. The J gene is TRBJ1-6, the V gene TRBV6-5, with unresolved D. This CDR3 region has 13 residues. Looked up from germline, CDR1 is MNHEY and CDR2 is SVGAGI. The germline V and J ends were trimmed by 2 bases and 14 bases, with 13 bases remaining between them.

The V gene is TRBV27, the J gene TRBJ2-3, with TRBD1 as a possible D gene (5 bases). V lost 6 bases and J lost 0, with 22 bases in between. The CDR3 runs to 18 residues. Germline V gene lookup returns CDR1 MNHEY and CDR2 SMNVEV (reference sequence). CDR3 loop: CASSQGPPWATSTDTQYF. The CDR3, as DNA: TGTGCCAGCAGCCAGGGCCCGCCCTGGGCAACTAGCACAGATACGCAGTATTTT.

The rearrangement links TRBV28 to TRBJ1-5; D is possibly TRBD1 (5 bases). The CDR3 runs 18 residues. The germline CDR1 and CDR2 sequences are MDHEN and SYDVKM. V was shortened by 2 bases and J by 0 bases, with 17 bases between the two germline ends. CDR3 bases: TGTGCCAGCAGTTTACGTAGAAGGGACGAAACTAGCAATCAGCCCCAGCATTTT. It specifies CASSLRRRDETSNQPQHF.

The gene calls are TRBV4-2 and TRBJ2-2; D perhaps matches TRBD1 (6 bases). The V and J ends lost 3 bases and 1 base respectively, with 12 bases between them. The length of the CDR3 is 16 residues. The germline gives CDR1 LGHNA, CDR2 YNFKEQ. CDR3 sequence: CASSHYWTENTGELFF. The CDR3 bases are TGTGCCAGCAGCCATTATTGGACAGAGAACACCGGGGAGCTGTTTTTT.

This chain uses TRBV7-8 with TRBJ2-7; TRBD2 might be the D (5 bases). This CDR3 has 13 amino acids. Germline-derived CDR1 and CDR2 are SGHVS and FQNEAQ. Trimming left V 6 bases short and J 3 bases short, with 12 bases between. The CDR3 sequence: CASSFPEDYEQYF. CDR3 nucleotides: TGTGCCAGCAGTTTTCCGGAGGACTACGAGCAGTACTTC.

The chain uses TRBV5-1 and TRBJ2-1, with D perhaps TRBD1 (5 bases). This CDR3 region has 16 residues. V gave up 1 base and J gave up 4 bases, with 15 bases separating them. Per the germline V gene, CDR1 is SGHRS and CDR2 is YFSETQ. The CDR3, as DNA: TGCGCCAGCAGCTTGCAGCAGGGATCATTTTACAATGAGCAGTTCTTC. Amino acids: CASSLQQGSFYNEQFF.